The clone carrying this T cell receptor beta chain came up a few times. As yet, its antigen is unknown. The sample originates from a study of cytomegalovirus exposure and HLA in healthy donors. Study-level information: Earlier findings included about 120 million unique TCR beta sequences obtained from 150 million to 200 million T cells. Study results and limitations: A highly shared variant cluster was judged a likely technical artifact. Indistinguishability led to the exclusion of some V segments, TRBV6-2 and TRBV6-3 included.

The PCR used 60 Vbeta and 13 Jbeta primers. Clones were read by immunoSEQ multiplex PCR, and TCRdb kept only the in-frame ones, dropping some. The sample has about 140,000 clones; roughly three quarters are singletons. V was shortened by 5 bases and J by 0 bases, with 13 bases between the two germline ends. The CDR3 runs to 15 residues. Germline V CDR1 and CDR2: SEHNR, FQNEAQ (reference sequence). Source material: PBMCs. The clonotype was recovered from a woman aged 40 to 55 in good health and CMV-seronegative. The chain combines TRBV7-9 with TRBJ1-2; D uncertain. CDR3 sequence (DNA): TGTGCCAGCAGCGCCCGCGGAGAAGCTAACTATGGCTACACCTTC. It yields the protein CASSARGEANYGYTF.